These T cell receptor beta chains were read from a single sample in a study of OX40 agonist ivuxolimab in advanced cancers. The table came from immunoSEQ multiplex PCR; TCRdb's copy has only in-frame clones and leaves some out. Of about 29,000 clones listed, approximately 93% were seen once; the top ten hold roughly a tenth. This specimen consisted of CD4+ or CD8+ T cells sorted from blood, obtained in a trial of the OX40 agonist ivuxolimab. The receptors stem from an adult with an advanced solid tumor such as melanoma, head and neck, liver or kidney cancer. Each CDR3 is given with its conserved first and last residue. The D gene is left open where the match is weak. Where a row states a size, it is once, few, many or the class of an expanded clone; other rows omit it.

J gene: TRBJ2-7
D gene: NA
clone size: NA
V gene: TRBV4-3
CDR3 protein: CASSQGYRVEGYEQYF
CDR3 DNA: TGCGCCAGCAGCCAAGGGTACAGGGTAGAGGGCTACGAGCAGTACTTC

J gene: TRBJ1-1
D gene: TRBD1
clone size: NA
V gene: TRBV7-9
CDR3 protein: CASSLGQGDTEAFF
CDR3 DNA: TGTGCCAGCAGCTTAGGACAGGGGGACACTGAAGCTTTCTTT

J gene: TRBJ1-2
D gene: NA
clone size: few
V gene: TRBV19
CDR3 protein: CASSLGPSAGYTF
CDR3 DNA: TGTGCCAGTAGTCTCGGGCCCTCCGCCGGCTACACCTTC

J gene: TRBJ1-1
D gene: TRBD1
clone size: NA
V gene: TRBV11-3
CDR3 protein: CASSLGDRGRVNTEAFF
CDR3 DNA: TGTGCCAGCAGCTTAGGGGACAGGGGCCGGGTGAACACTGAAGCTTTCTTT

J gene: TRBJ1-1
D gene: TRBD1
clone size: NA
V gene: TRBV28
CDR3 protein: CASSLTGVKMNTEAFF
CDR3 DNA: TGTGCCAGCAGTCTGACAGGGGTGAAGATGAACACTGAAGCTTTCTTT

J gene: TRBJ2-1
D gene: TRBD2
clone size: NA
V gene: TRBV28
CDR3 protein: CASSERGYGREQFF
CDR3 DNA: TGTGCCAGCAGTGAGCGGGGGTATGGGCGGGAGCAGTTCTTC

J gene: TRBJ2-7
D gene: NA
clone size: NA
V gene: TRBV9
CDR3 protein: CASSDAGEYEQYF
CDR3 DNA: TGTGCCAGCAGCGACGCAGGGGAGTACGAGCAGTACTTC

J gene: TRBJ2-1
D gene: NA
clone size: NA
V gene: TRBV9
CDR3 protein: CASSATGDEQFF
CDR3 DNA: TGTGCCAGCAGCGCAACGGGGGATGAGCAGTTCTTC

J gene: TRBJ2-7
D gene: NA
clone size: large
V gene: TRBV7-2
CDR3 protein: CASRPQGFNEQYF
CDR3 DNA: TGTGCCAGCAGACCCCAGGGGTTTAACGAGCAGTACTTC

J gene: TRBJ1-2
D gene: TRBD1
clone size: NA
V gene: TRBV28
CDR3 protein: CASRETGATFYGYTF
CDR3 DNA: TGTGCCAGCAGAGAGACAGGGGCAACCTTCTATGGCTACACCTTC

J gene: TRBJ2-1
D gene: NA
clone size: once
V gene: TRBV6-4
CDR3 protein: CASSGTGSYNEQFF
CDR3 DNA: TGTGCCAGCAGTGGAACCGGATCCTACAATGAGCAGTTCTTC

J gene: TRBJ2-5
D gene: NA
clone size: few
V gene: TRBV6-5
CDR3 protein: CASRGSSSETQYF
CDR3 DNA: TGTGCCAGCAGGGGTAGTTCGTCAGAGACCCAGTACTTC

J gene: TRBJ2-7
D gene: TRBD1
clone size: NA
V gene: TRBV5-6
CDR3 protein: CASSFLGQGPYEQYF
CDR3 DNA: TGTGCCAGCAGCTTCTTGGGACAGGGACCCTACGAGCAGTACTTC

J gene: TRBJ2-5
D gene: TRBD1
clone size: once
V gene: TRBV27
CDR3 protein: CASSFVTGTGKETQYF
CDR3 DNA: TGTGCCAGCAGTTTCGTTACCGGGACAGGGAAAGAGACCCAGTACTTC

J gene: TRBJ1-2
D gene: TRBD1
clone size: NA
V gene: TRBV27
CDR3 protein: CASSISGGYGYTF
CDR3 DNA: TGTGCCAGCAGTATTTCAGGGGGCTATGGCTACACCTTC

J gene: TRBJ1-3
D gene: NA
clone size: NA
V gene: TRBV7-9
CDR3 protein: CASTPSPNTIYF
CDR3 DNA: TGTGCCAGCACTCCCAGTCCAAACACCATATATTTT

J gene: TRBJ1-4
D gene: NA
clone size: NA
V gene: TRBV4-1
CDR3 protein: CASSHGAGARYEKLFF
CDR3 DNA: TGCGCCAGCAGCCACGGGGCCGGGGCACGTTATGAAAAACTGTTTTTT

J gene: TRBJ1-1
D gene: TRBD1
clone size: NA
V gene: TRBV6-5
CDR3 protein: CASSPGQGPQGAFF
CDR3 DNA: TGTGCCAGCAGTCCGGGACAGGGCCCTCAGGGAGCTTTCTTT

J gene: TRBJ1-1
D gene: NA
clone size: NA
V gene: TRBV7-6
CDR3 protein: CASSLTDGSEAFF
CDR3 DNA: TGTGCCAGCAGCTTAACGGACGGATCTGAAGCTTTCTTT

J gene: TRBJ1-6
D gene: TRBD1
clone size: NA
V gene: TRBV27
CDR3 protein: CASSQGTGRLSPLHF
CDR3 DNA: TGTGCCAGCAGTCAGGGGACAGGGCGCCTGTCACCCCTCCACTTT

J gene: TRBJ2-2
D gene: NA
clone size: NA
V gene: TRBV28
CDR3 protein: CASSYTGPILIF
CDR3 DNA: TGTGCCAGCAGTTACACCGGACCTATCTTGATTTTT

J gene: TRBJ2-2
D gene: TRBD1
clone size: once
V gene: TRBV14
CDR3 protein: CASSLQGPGTGELFF
CDR3 DNA: TGTGCCAGCAGCCTACAGGGGCCGGGCACCGGGGAGCTGTTTTTT

J gene: TRBJ2-7
D gene: TRBD2
clone size: NA
V gene: TRBV11-2
CDR3 protein: CASRPGLVYEQYF
CDR3 DNA: TGTGCCAGCAGACCGGGACTAGTCTACGAGCAGTACTTC

J gene: TRBJ1-1
D gene: NA
clone size: NA
V gene: TRBV11-2
CDR3 protein: CASSLGGEGLNTEAFF
CDR3 DNA: TGTGCCAGCAGCTTGGGTGGGGAGGGGTTGAACACTGAAGCTTTCTTT